Listed below are T cell receptor beta chains from one sample, sequenced in a study of T cells in Graves' hyperthyroidism and ophthalmopathy. TCRdb recomputed calls from the multiplex PCR reads with MiXCR, one row per CDR3 protein. The sample carries about 210,000 distinct CDR3 sequences, about 15% recorded once. Input material: blood. These receptors all stem from a man in his fifties with Graves' hyperthyroidism. CDR3s include the opening cysteine and the closing phenylalanine or tryptophan. A D gene is named only where the DNA matches it firmly. Rows give clone size only sometimes, using once, few, many, or a class for an expanded clone.

clone_size: .
j_call: TRBJ2-1
d_call: .
v_call: TRBV15
cdr3_nt: TGTGCCACCAGCAGAGTTCCACAGGGAGGGTACAATGAGCAGTTCTTC
cdr3_aa: CATSRVPQGGYNEQFF

clone_size: .
j_call: TRBJ1-5
d_call: .
v_call: TRBV5-1
cdr3_nt: TGCGCCAGCAGCTTGGATGGGTTCAATCAGCCCCAGCATTTT
cdr3_aa: CASSLDGFNQPQHF

clone_size: many
j_call: TRBJ1-5
d_call: .
v_call: TRBV12-3/TRBV12-4
cdr3_nt: TGTGCCAGCAGTAACCGGGACCAACAGCATTTT
cdr3_aa: CASSNRDQQHF

clone_size: many
j_call: TRBJ2-5
d_call: TRBD2
v_call: TRBV3-1
cdr3_nt: TGTGCCAGCAGCGATCAGGAAGCGGGAGGGGTGGAGACCCAGTACTTC
cdr3_aa: CASSDQEAGGVETQYF

clone_size: .
j_call: TRBJ2-1
d_call: TRBD2
v_call: TRBV7-9
cdr3_nt: TGTGCCAGCAGCCCACCTAGCGGGAGTAGTGAGCAGTTCTTC
cdr3_aa: CASSPPSGSSEQFF

clone_size: few
j_call: TRBJ2-1
d_call: .
v_call: TRBV4-1
cdr3_nt: TGCGCCAGCAGCCAAGACCGATATGGCTCCTACAATGAGCAGTTCTTC
cdr3_aa: CASSQDRYGSYNEQFF

clone_size: many
j_call: TRBJ2-1
d_call: .
v_call: TRBV10-3
cdr3_nt: TGTGCCATCAGGGGGACTCACAATGAGCAGTTCTTC
cdr3_aa: CAIRGTHNEQFF

clone_size: many
j_call: TRBJ2-3
d_call: .
v_call: TRBV2
cdr3_nt: TGTGCCAGCAGTGGAACAGGGACCTCTAGCACAGATACGCAGTATTTT
cdr3_aa: CASSGTGTSSTDTQYF

clone_size: many
j_call: TRBJ2-1
d_call: .
v_call: TRBV6-1
cdr3_nt: TGTGCCAGCGCATCCAGCGGAAGAGGACTTGAGCAGTTCTTC
cdr3_aa: CASASSGRGLEQFF

clone_size: .
j_call: TRBJ2-2
d_call: TRBD1
v_call: TRBV25-1
cdr3_nt: TGTGCCAGCAGTGAATATTTTCCCCGGACAGGGTCGGTCACCGGGGAGCTGTTTTTT
cdr3_aa: CASSEYFPRTGSVTGELFF

clone_size: many
j_call: TRBJ2-3
d_call: .
v_call: TRBV27
cdr3_nt: TGTGCCAGCAGTTTAGGGCCTGGGGTAGCGTATTTT
cdr3_aa: CASSLGPGVAYF

clone_size: few
j_call: TRBJ1-6
d_call: TRBD1
v_call: TRBV28
cdr3_nt: TGTGCCAGCAGTCGCCGGGACAGGATTGTCAGTTCACCCCTCCACTTT
cdr3_aa: CASSRRDRIVSSPLHF

clone_size: many
j_call: TRBJ2-1
d_call: TRBD1
v_call: TRBV29-1
cdr3_nt: TGCAGCGTCAGAAGGGACAGTGGGGGTGAGCAGTTCTTC
cdr3_aa: CSVRRDSGGEQFF

clone_size: few
j_call: TRBJ2-7
d_call: .
v_call: TRBV28
cdr3_nt: TGTGCCAGCACCACTCGGGGAGGTCTTATAGGGCAGTACTTC
cdr3_aa: CASTTRGGLIGQYF

clone_size: many
j_call: TRBJ2-7
d_call: .
v_call: TRBV20-1
cdr3_nt: TGCAGTGCTAGAGAGGGAGCGAGGGACGAGCAGTACTTC
cdr3_aa: CSAREGARDEQYF

clone_size: many
j_call: TRBJ2-1
d_call: TRBD1
v_call: TRBV11-2
cdr3_nt: TGTGCCAGCTTACGGACAGGGGGGACCTTACTCGGGAGGGCCGGGAATGAGCAGTTCTTC
cdr3_aa: CASLRTGGTLLGRAGNEQFF

clone_size: .
j_call: TRBJ2-3
d_call: TRBD1
v_call: TRBV7-9
cdr3_nt: TGTGCCAGCAGCCAGGGACAGACATTTATAGATACGCAGTATTTT
cdr3_aa: CASSQGQTFIDTQYF

clone_size: .
j_call: TRBJ1-6
d_call: .
v_call: TRBV18
cdr3_nt: TGTGCCAGCTCACCAACAGGAGACTATAATTCACCCCTCCACTTT
cdr3_aa: CASSPTGDYNSPLHF

clone_size: many
j_call: TRBJ2-7
d_call: TRBD1
v_call: TRBV28
cdr3_nt: TGTGCCAGCAGTAGCGGACAGGGCGACGAGCAGTACTTC
cdr3_aa: CASSSGQGDEQYF

clone_size: many
j_call: TRBJ2-2
d_call: .
v_call: TRBV2
cdr3_nt: TGTGCCAGCAAGCAGGGGATAACCGGGGAGCTGTTTTTT
cdr3_aa: CASKQGITGELFF

clone_size: .
j_call: TRBJ1-1
d_call: TRBD1
v_call: TRBV6-2/TRBV6-3
cdr3_nt: TGTGCCAGCAGTTACTCCCGGGACAGGGAGGTCGGGGCTTTCTTT
cdr3_aa: CASSYSRDREVGAFF

clone_size: many
j_call: TRBJ1-2
d_call: .
v_call: TRBV30
cdr3_nt: TGTGCCTGGAGTGAAGAGGCGGGTGGCTACACCTTC
cdr3_aa: CAWSEEAGGYTF

clone_size: many
j_call: TRBJ2-1
d_call: .
v_call: TRBV7-9
cdr3_nt: TGTGCCAGCAACTCTCGCCGCCTAGGATCATCCTACAATGAGCAGTTCTTC
cdr3_aa: CASNSRRLGSSYNEQFF

clone_size: .
j_call: TRBJ1-2
d_call: .
v_call: TRBV3-1
cdr3_nt: TGTGCCAGCAGCTCCGCCGGGTGGCCCGGGAGCTATGGCTACACCTTC
cdr3_aa: CASSSAGWPGSYGYTF

clone_size: .
j_call: TRBJ2-5
d_call: .
v_call: TRBV3-1
cdr3_nt: TGTGCCAGCAGCCAAGCTTCAAAGACCCAGTACTTC
cdr3_aa: CASSQASKTQYF

clone_size: many
j_call: TRBJ2-4
d_call: TRBD2
v_call: TRBV28
cdr3_nt: TGTGCCAGCAGTACTAGCGGAAAAAACATTCAGTACTTC
cdr3_aa: CASSTSGKNIQYF

clone_size: many
j_call: TRBJ2-1
d_call: TRBD2
v_call: TRBV5-1
cdr3_nt: TGCGCCAGCAGCTGGGTCGGGACTAGCGTCCCAATGGAGCAGTTCTTC
cdr3_aa: CASSWVGTSVPMEQFF

clone_size: once
j_call: TRBJ1-1
d_call: .
v_call: TRBV14
cdr3_nt: TGTGCCAGCAGCCGAGTGTGGGGGCCGAACACTGAAGCTTTCTTT
cdr3_aa: CASSRVWGPNTEAFF

clone_size: .
j_call: TRBJ1-1
d_call: .
v_call: TRBV20-1
cdr3_nt: TGCAGTGCTAGCGGGGGGGTGGACACTGAAGCTTTCTTT
cdr3_aa: CSASGGVDTEAFF

clone_size: few
j_call: TRBJ2-1
d_call: .
v_call: TRBV9
cdr3_nt: TGTGCCAGCAGCGTAGTAGGTCTAAACAATGAGCAGTTCTTC
cdr3_aa: CASSVVGLNNEQFF

clone_size: many
j_call: TRBJ2-5
d_call: TRBD2
v_call: TRBV2
cdr3_nt: TGTGCCAGCAAATTACTAGCGGGAGGTGAAGAGACCCAGTACTTC
cdr3_aa: CASKLLAGGEETQYF

clone_size: many
j_call: TRBJ2-2
d_call: .
v_call: TRBV5-1
cdr3_nt: TGCGCCAGCAGCTTGGATCTTCAGCCCGGGGAGCTGTTTTTT
cdr3_aa: CASSLDLQPGELFF

clone_size: many
j_call: TRBJ2-3
d_call: .
v_call: TRBV7-3
cdr3_nt: TGTGCCAGCAGCTTAACAGGGATCACAGATACGCAGTATTTT
cdr3_aa: CASSLTGITDTQYF